This paragraph covers one T cell receptor beta chain sequence. The antigen is not known. The data stem from a study of cytomegalovirus exposure and HLA in healthy donors. Findings and limits, study-wide: Most observed TCR sequences were rare, whereas some public TCRs were detected in many donors.

V was clipped by 8 bases and J by 7 bases, with 24 bases between them. Germline V gene sequence: CDR1 SGHAT, CDR2 FQNNGV. CDR3 length: 16 amino acids. The PCR contained 60 Vbeta and 13 Jbeta primers. Using immunoSEQ multiplex PCR, the repertoire was profiled, and TCRdb retains in-frame clones only, with some absent. The data hold around 200,000 clones, with roughly 80% observed a single time. What was sequenced was PBMCs. The receptor's source is a man aged 50-59 years in good health and CMV-seronegative. J is TRBJ2-1 and V is TRBV11-2; a possible D gene is TRBD2 (7 bases). In DNA, the CDR3 is TGTGCCAGCCTGAGGGGGGAGGGCTCCCCCAGGAATGAGCAGTTCTTC. Translating gives CASLRGEGSPRNEQFF.